The rows below give T cell receptor delta chains drawn from one sample of a study of gamma-delta T cells after stem cell transplantation. TCRdb reprocessed the RT-PCR reads using CATT. The repertoire holds 2,600 or so delta-chain clones, with 25% to 35% as singletons. Input material: gamma-delta T cells. These receptors all come from a human donor. It is not recorded whose cells these are; they may come from a transplant donor. Both conserved end residues are part of each CDR3. D genes are given only for firm matches. Rows give clone size only sometimes, using once, few, many, or a class for an expanded clone.

16	TRDD3	TRDV2	TRDJ1	few	CACDTLLGGHTDKPIF	TGTGCCTGTGACACCCTACTGGGGGGACACACCGATAAACCCATCTTT
22	TRDD3	TRDV2	TRDJ3	few	CACDTLTALGEPRSWDTRQMFF	TGTGCCTGTGACACGCTTACAGCATTGGGGGAGCCGAGATCCTGGGACACCCGACAGATGTTTTTC
24	TRDD3	TRDV2	TRDJ3	few	CACDTLKTGGYNETRSWDTRQMFF	TGTGCCTGTGACACATTGAAGACTGGGGGATACAACGAAACCCGATCCTGGGACACCCGACAGATGTTTTTC
15	TRDD3	TRDV2	TRDJ1	once	CACDVLGDQFDNLIF	TGTGCCTGTGACGTACTGGGGGATCAATTCGATAACCTCATCTTT
17	-	TRDV2	TRDJ1	hyperexpanded	CACDTLGVGMREDKLIF	TGTGCCTGTGACACATTAGGGGTCGGAATGCGAGAAGATAAACTCATCTTT
18	TRDD3	TRDV2	TRDJ1	-	CACDTILGDTRGTDKLIF	TGTGCCTGTGACACCATACTGGGGGATACGCGGGGCACCGATAAACTCATCTTT
15	TRDD3	TRDV2	TRDJ1	few	CACDEVGDNTDKLIF	TGTGCCTGTGACGAGGTGGGGGACAACACCGATAAACTCATCTTT
21	TRDD3	TRDV2	TRDJ1	few	CACDTVNLLSTGGRGTDKLIF	TGTGCCTGTGACACCGTCAACCTACTCTCCACTGGGGGAAGGGGCACCGATAAACTCATCTTT
17	TRDD3	TRDV2	TRDJ1	few	CACDPLGDTGGTDKLIF	TGTGCCTGTGACCCACTGGGGGATACTGGCGGCACCGATAAACTCATCTTT
20	TRDD3	TRDV2	TRDJ1	large	CACDTVKGSTGGSYTDKLIF	TGTGCCTGTGACACCGTTAAAGGGAGTACTGGGGGTTCTTACACCGATAAACTCATCTTT
17	-	TRDV2	TRDJ1	-	CACDTLGGGSYTDKLIF	TGTGCCTGTGACACCCTGGGTGGGGGGTCGTACACCGATAAACTCATCTTT
19	-	TRDV2	TRDJ1	-	CACDTVSGTGVPYTDKLIF	TGTGCCTGTGACACCGTTTCCGGTACTGGAGTTCCGTACACCGATAAACTCATCTTT
19	TRDD3	TRDV2	TRDJ1	-	CACDTVQYAGLGDTDKLIF	TGTGCCTGTGACACCGTTCAATACGCGGGACTGGGGGACACCGATAAACTCATCTTT
16	TRDD3	TRDV3	TRDJ1	-	CAFSEDENPVVGDQFF	TGTGCCTTTAGCGAAGATGAAAACCCCGTAGTGGGGGACCAGTTCTTT
18	TRDD3	TRDV2	TRDJ1	-	CACDPLVLGDRNTDKLIF	TGTGCCTGTGACCCCCTCGTACTGGGGGATCGGAACACCGATAAACTCATCTTT
24	TRDD3	TRDV1	TRDJ1	few	CALGGPAPPTTHPWGIGESGKLIF	TGTGCTCTTGGGGGACCAGCTCCTCCTACGACGCATCCCTGGGGGATAGGGGAAAGTGGTAAACTCATCTTT
15	TRDD3	TRDV2	TRDJ1	-	CACDSVLGGTDKLIF	TGTGCCTGTGACAGCGTACTGGGGGGTACCGATAAACTCATCTTT
16	TRDD3	TRDV2	TRDJ1	few	CACDSVLGDTPNKLIF	TGTGCCTGTGACTCAGTACTGGGGGATACCCCGAATAAACTCATCTTT